The 32 T cell receptor beta chains reported below all come from one sample, sequenced in a study of T cells in Graves' hyperthyroidism and ophthalmopathy. Authors of the study amplified TCR beta CDR3 regions from RNA transcripts. In the first-round RT-PCR of the TCR CDR3, the HTBI primer set was used. TCRdb re-derived calls from the multiplex PCR reads in MiXCR, one entry per CDR3 protein. The table shows 300,000 to 450,000 distinct CDR3 sequences, with 20% to 30% occurring only once. Sequences were obtained from blood. The receptors originated from a man aged 50 to 60 with Graves' hyperthyroidism.

There are many counts of this clonotype. The chain is built from TRBV3-1 and TRBJ1-6, with D uncertain. Trimming removed 1 base from V and 3 bases from J, with 10 bases in between. The length of the CDR3 is 16 residues. Germline values: CDR1 LGHDT, CDR2 YNNKEL (reference sequence). The CDR3 coding sequence is TGTGCCAGCAGCCAAGCATTGGGAAGCTATAATTCACCCCTCCACTTT. It is translated as CASSQALGSYNSPLHF.

In its sample, this clonotype was seen many times. The rearrangement links TRBV18 to TRBJ2-1; 7 bases match TRBD2. V was pared by 2 bases and J by 5 bases, with 3 bases of the junction left unmatched. Germline CDR1 KGHSH, CDR2 LQKENI. CDR3 size: 14 residues. CDR3 coding DNA: TGTGCCAGCTCACCAAGGGGAGGGAACAATGAGCAGTTCTTC. The encoded protein is CASSPRGGNNEQFF.

The gene calls are TRBV6-2 or TRBV6-3 and TRBJ2-5, with unresolved D. The V gene's germline CDR1 is MNHEY and CDR2 SVGEGT. V lost 11 bases and J 3 bases, leaving 7 bases between the germline ends. The CDR3 spans 10 residues. CDR3 DNA sequence: TGTGCCGTTGGGGAAGAGACCCAGTACTTC. This encodes CAVGEETQYF.

This chain connects TRBV5-1 to TRBJ2-7; D not resolved. This CDR3 has 11 amino acids. Looked up from germline, CDR1 is SGHRS and CDR2 is YFSETQ. V was clipped by 4 bases and J by 7 bases, with 9 bases between them. CDR3 nucleotide sequence: TGCGCCAGCAGCGTGGACCGAGAGCAGTACTTC. As protein: CASSVDREQYF.

The chain is built from TRBV12-5 and TRBJ2-3; 14 nucleotides align to TRBD2. The germline V gene has CDR1 LGHNT and CDR2 FRNRAP. V trimming: 5 bases; J trimming: 4 bases; junction bases outside the gene matches: 5. This CDR3 comprises 16 residues. The CDR3 bases are TGTGCTAGTGGTCCGGGACTAGCGGGAGCCGCAGATACGCAGTATTTT. This encodes CASGPGLAGAADTQYF.

This rearrangement joins TRBV20-1 to TRBJ2-7; a possible D gene is TRBD1 (5 bases). The length of the CDR3 is 13 residues. CDR1 and CDR2 from the germline V gene are DFQATT and SNEGSKA (reference sequence). Trimming cost V 5 bases and J 2 bases, with 13 bases left between them. CDR3 DNA: TGCAGTGCTGAAAAGGACACCACCTACGAGCAGTACTTC. It codes for CSAEKDTTYEQYF.

This clonotype was recorded a few times. CDR3 nucleotide sequence: TGCAGTGCTAGAGAGCAAGGAAGGGTGGAGACCCAGTACTTC. It encodes CSAREQGRVETQYF. The chain uses TRBV20-1 and TRBJ2-5, with D unclear. This CDR3 spans 14 amino acids. Trimming took off 0 bases at V and 5 bases at J, with 13 bases between the two ends. CDR1 is DFQATT, CDR2 SNEGSKA, per germline (reference sequence).

This clonotype was seen repeatedly, ten times or more. The chain has TRBV12-3 or TRBV12-4 and TRBJ2-7, with 11 bases lining up with TRBD2. V was pared by 1 base and J by 4 bases, with 3 bases of the junction left unmatched. This CDR3 spans 15 amino acids. The CDR3 DNA is TGTGCCAGCAGTTTAGTAGCGGGAGGGCCTTACGAGCAGTACTTC. Encoded protein: CASSLVAGGPYEQYF.

This clonotype was seen ten or more times. This chain uses TRBV12-3 or TRBV12-4 with TRBJ2-1; D perhaps matches TRBD2 (6 bases). This CDR3 has 14 residues. Trimming cost V 2 bases and J 5 bases, with 10 bases left between them. The CDR3 DNA reads TGTGCCAGCAGTTTACGTCGGGGGAACAATGAGCAGTTCTTC. As protein: CASSLRRGNNEQFF.

V gene TRBV7-2 combines with J gene TRBJ2-4; TRBD1 is a possible D gene (6 bases). From germline, CDR1 is SGHTA and CDR2 FQGNSA. The CDR3 loop spans 15 amino acids. Trimming removed 5 bases at V and 2 bases at J, with 13 bases between. CDR3 in DNA: TGTGCCAGCAGCACCCACAGGGAGACCAAAAACATTCAGTACTTC. Its protein is CASSTHRETKNIQYF.

This clonotype was seen repeatedly, ten times or more. The rearrangement joins TRBV12-3 or TRBV12-4 to TRBJ1-1; weak D call: TRBD1 (6 bases). The CDR3 runs to 14 residues. V was clipped by 6 bases and J by 4 bases, with 15 bases between them. The CDR3 loop reads CASRNREGSTEAFF. The CDR3, as DNA: TGTGCCAGCAGAAACAGGGAGGGGAGCACTGAAGCTTTCTTT.

J is TRBJ2-1 and V is TRBV30; the match to TRBD2 covers 15 bases. The junction had 3 bases not matched to a gene; V was cut back by 2 bases and J by 7 bases. The CDR3 runs to 15 residues. Per germline, CDR1 GTSNPN and CDR2 SVGIG (reference sequence). The CDR3 sequence: CAWSLGLAGGNEQFF. Written as DNA, the CDR3 is TGTGCCTGGAGTTTGGGACTAGCGGGAGGAAATGAGCAGTTCTTC.

This clonotype was seen a handful of times. The rearrangement uses TRBV9 and TRBJ2-2; D possibly corresponds to TRBD2 (6 bases). Germline V gene lookup returns CDR1 SGDLS and CDR2 YYNGEE. This CDR3 contains 15 residues. The V end was cut by 0 bases, the J end by 5 bases, with 11 bases between. As DNA, the CDR3 is TGTGCCAGCAGCGTAGCGGGAGCTTGGACCGGGGAGCTGTTTTTT. Amino acids: CASSVAGAWTGELFF.

This clonotype was seen a handful of times. The chain employs TRBV5-1 and TRBJ2-1; TRBD2 matches 13 bases. The CDR3 is made up of 15 amino acids. The ends lost 3 bases at V and 5 bases at J; junction bases unmatched: 2. Germline CDR1 and CDR2: SGHRS and YFSETQ. CDR3 DNA sequence: TGCGCCAGCAGCTGGACTAGCGGGGGCAACAATGAGCAGTTCTTC. Translation: CASSWTSGGNNEQFF.

At least ten counts were recorded for this clonotype. J is TRBJ2-1 and V is TRBV3-1; 10 bases align to TRBD2. V was clipped by 5 bases and J by 12 bases; unmatched bases: 7. Germline CDR1 reads LGHDT; CDR2 reads YNNKEL (reference sequence). This CDR3 is 13 amino acids long. Here the CDR3 reads CASSLGLAAAQFF. DNA for the CDR3: TGTGCCAGCAGCTTAGGACTAGCGGCCGCGCAGTTCTTC.

This sequence joins TRBV6-1 and TRBJ2-7; 11 nucleotides align to TRBD2. This CDR3 region has 17 residues. Trimming cost V 0 bases and J 3 bases; bases outside gene matches: 7. Germline V lookup: CDR1 MNHNS, CDR2 SASEGT. CDR3 coding DNA: TGTGCCAGCAGTGAAGCCCCCCTAGCGGGAGGTATCTACGAGCAGTACTTC. This sequence encodes CASSEAPLAGGIYEQYF.

In this sample, this clonotype turned up a few times. The gene calls are TRBV20-1 and TRBJ2-3; 7 bases match TRBD2. The CDR3 runs 14 residues. The V and J ends lost 1 base and 6 bases, in that order; junction bases with no gene match: 7. Germline V gives CDR1 DFQATT, CDR2 SNEGSKA (reference sequence). CDR3 coding DNA: TGCAGTGCTAGAGGCTTGACTAGCCCCGATACGCAGTATTTT. Amino acid sequence: CSARGLTSPDTQYF.

This clonotype was observed a few times. The chain has TRBV9 and TRBJ2-7; D is possibly TRBD1 (5 bases). V lost 4 bases and J lost 7, with 12 bases in between. Germline V gene data show CDR1 as SGDLS and CDR2 as YYNGEE. The CDR3 is 12 amino acids. The DNA for the CDR3 is TGTGCCAGCAGCCCTAGAAGGGGAGAGCAGTACTTC. Translated: CASSPRRGEQYF. Variable domain in full (rest from reference TRBV9 and TRBJ2-7): DSGVTQTPKHLITATGQRVTLRCSPRSGDLSVYWYQQSLDQGLQFLIQYYNGEERAKGNILERFSAQQFPDLHSELNLSSLELGDSALYFCASSPRRGEQYFGPGTRLTVT.

This clonotype occurred a few times. The rearrangement joins TRBV6-1 to TRBJ2-7; 10 bases are shared with TRBD1. The germline gives CDR1 MNHNS, CDR2 SASEGT. The CDR3 consists of 16 residues. Trimming cost V 5 bases and J 6 bases; bases outside gene matches: 13. In nucleotides, the CDR3 is TGTGCCAGCAGTAGAGGTACCGGGACAGGGGTTTCCGAGCAGTACTTC. This codes for CASSRGTGTGVSEQYF.

The rearrangement joins TRBV28 to TRBJ2-6; weak D call: TRBD1 (6 bases). Trimming removed 6 bases at V and 3 bases at J, with 6 bases between. Germline-derived CDR1 and CDR2 are MDHEN and SYDVKM. The CDR3 length is 13 residues. The CDR3 spells CASRTGGANVLTF. In DNA form, the CDR3 reads TGTGCCAGCAGGACAGGTGGGGCCAACGTCCTGACTTTC.

Concerning this clonotype: This sequence may be a read error, since a much larger clone differs from it by one base. CDR3 residues: CVSSGAGAWNYGYTF. CDR3 nucleotides: TGTGTCAGCAGCGGCGCCGGGGCTTGGAACTATGGCTACACCTTC. The chain uses TRBV2 and TRBJ1-2, with D perhaps matching TRBD1 (5 bases). Germline CDR1 reads SNHLY; CDR2 reads FYNNEI. CDR3 length: 15 residues.

The CDR3 loop reads CASSLAAPEGQFF. DNA of the CDR3: TGTGCCAGCAGCTTAGCAGCCCCCGAGGGGCAGTTCTTC. V is TRBV7-2 and J is TRBJ2-1, with D tentatively TRBD2 (5 bases). Deletions cut 0 bases from V and 12 bases from J, with 12 bases between. The CDR3 contains 13 residues. Germline CDR1 is SGHTA and CDR2 is FQGNSA.

Only a few counts were recorded for this clonotype. This chain uses TRBV11-3 with TRBJ1-1; tentative D call: TRBD1 (5 bases). This CDR3 has 16 amino acids. Trimming left V 5 bases short and J 0 bases short, with 16 bases between. CDR1 SGHNT and CDR2 YENEEA come from the germline V gene. Here the CDR3 reads CASSRPTGTVNTEAFF. The CDR3 DNA is TGTGCCAGCAGCCGACCGACGGGGACGGTGAACACTGAAGCTTTCTTT.

This clonotype was observed a few times. V and J are TRBV5-5 and TRBJ2-3, with 9 bases identical to TRBD1. The CDR3 contains 18 residues. After removal of 1 base from V and 0 bases from J, the junction contained 9 bases not matched to a gene. CDR1 and CDR2 (germline): SGHKS, YYEKEE (reference sequence). The CDR3 coding sequence is TGTGCCAGCAGCTTGAGGGACAGGGAAGCCACTAGCACAGATACGCAGTATTTT. This encodes CASSLRDREATSTDTQYF.

The J gene is TRBJ2-3, the V gene TRBV20-1; perhaps TRBD2 as D (6 bases). With 3 bases removed from V and 0 bases from J, the gap between germline ends came to 13 bases. CDR1 DFQATT and CDR2 SNEGSKA come from the germline V gene (reference sequence). The CDR3 sequence is 15 residues long. The CDR3 reads CSASPVAVSTDTQYF. The CDR3 coding sequence is TGCAGTGCTAGCCCCGTAGCGGTTAGCACAGATACGCAGTATTTT.

This clonotype has only a few counts. This chain uses TRBV3-1 with TRBJ2-7; 10 positions match TRBD1. The CDR3 sequence is 14 residues long. Germline-derived CDR1 and CDR2 are LGHDT and YNNKEL (reference sequence). Trimming at V came to 3 bases and at J to 4 bases, leaving 3 bases not matched to a gene. The CDR3 nucleotides read TGTGCCAGCAGCCAGACAGGGGGCGGGTACGAGCAGTACTTC. It specifies CASSQTGGGYEQYF.

J is TRBJ2-2 and V is TRBV18; 8 positions match TRBD1. The CDR3 covers 18 residues. The germline gives CDR1 KGHSH, CDR2 LQKENI. Trimming cost V 1 base and J 1 base; bases outside gene matches: 8. The CDR3, as DNA: TGTGCCAGCTCACCACAAGGTTCCGGGACAGGGAACACCGGGGAGCTGTTTTTT. This sequence encodes CASSPQGSGTGNTGELFF.

This clonotype occurred a few times. The chain combines TRBV6-5 with TRBJ2-1; D remains unclear. Deletions cut 2 bases from V and 9 bases from J, with 8 bases between. Germline CDR1 MNHEY, CDR2 SVGAGI. The CDR3 totals 12 residues. CDR3 bases: TGTGCCAGCAGTTACCCGAGAGGTGAGCAGTTCTTC. Protein: CASSYPRGEQFF.

This clonotype showed up just a few times. The V and J genes are TRBV29-1 and TRBJ2-1; no clear D. This CDR3 is built from 10 residues. CDR1 SQVTM and CDR2 ANQGSEA come from the germline V gene. Trimming pared 5 bases from V and 5 bases from J, leaving 4 bases between. CDR3 residues: CSVPDNEQFF. The DNA for the CDR3 is TGCAGCGTTCCAGACAATGAGCAGTTCTTC.

This clonotype came up many times. This chain uses TRBV7-2 with TRBJ2-3; D gene unclear. Germline loops: CDR1 SGHTA, CDR2 FQGNSA. CDR3 length: 13 residues. Trimming removed 4 bases at V and 4 bases at J, with 9 bases between. CDR3 in amino acids: CASSSPRSDTQYF. The DNA for the CDR3 is TGTGCCAGCAGCTCGCCCCGCTCAGATACGCAGTATTTT.

V gene TRBV27 combines with J gene TRBJ2-7, with a tentative D call TRBD2 (6 bases). The V and J ends lost 2 bases and 5 bases respectively, with 13 bases between them. The germline V gene encodes CDR1 MNHEY and CDR2 SMNVEV (reference sequence). This CDR3 spans 14 amino acids. Written as DNA, the CDR3 is TGTGCCAGCAGTTTAAGGGACTGGAGCGACGAGCAGTACTTC. Translating gives CASSLRDWSDEQYF.

This clonotype was seen ten or more times. This sequence joins TRBV28 and TRBJ2-7; TRBD1 matches at 11 bases. This CDR3 has 16 residues. V was pared by 5 bases and J by 5 bases, with 11 bases of the junction left unmatched. Germline V gives CDR1 MDHEN, CDR2 SYDVKM. CDR3 in DNA: TGTGCCAGCAGTCCGTGGGGACAGGGGGTACCAAACGAGCAGTACTTC. This gives the protein CASSPWGQGVPNEQYF.